Presented here are 10 T cell receptor beta chains from one specimen sequenced in a study of human T cells and chemical hapten exposure. Time point noted: patch test 1, 2 weeks after DPC sensitization. As for treatment: therapeutic diphenylcyclopropenone sensitization with weekly scalp DPC. TCRdb re-called the RACE reads with MiXCR, one entry per CDR3 protein. Among fewer than 500,000 distinct CDR3 sequences listed, approximately 5% were seen once. The sample in question was whole blood, obtained in connection with sensitization to the hapten diphenylcyclopropenone (DPC). These receptors were collected from a woman between 50 and 59 years old with alopecia areata. Some clones in this sample may be carry-over from other donors' samples.

This clonotype was seen a few times. Written as DNA, the CDR3 is TGTGCCAGCAGCTTGGCAGGACAGGGGTACGGTCAGCCCCAGCATTTT. Residues: CASSLAGQGYGQPQHF. The V gene is TRBV5-5, the J gene TRBJ1-5; TRBD1 matches 9 bases. The CDR3 length is 16 residues. J was trimmed by 6 bases and V by 0 bases; bases with no gene match: 7. Germline loops: CDR1 SGHKS, CDR2 YYEKEE (reference sequence).

This clonotype has more than one count but fewer than ten. V is TRBV7-6 and J is TRBJ2-3; 8 positions agree with TRBD2. The CDR3 has 13 amino acids. Germline CDR1 and CDR2: SGHVS and FNYEAQ. V shed 5 bases and J 6 bases; nucleotides not matched to a gene: 4. This CDR3 is CASSPAGADTQYF. The CDR3 region has the DNA TGTGCCAGCAGCCCAGCGGGAGCGGATACGCAGTATTTT.

The sample holds a few counts of this clonotype. This chain joins TRBV18 and TRBJ1-5, with D hard to call. The CDR3 contains 17 residues. The germline V and J ends were trimmed by 4 bases and 2 bases, with 18 bases remaining between them. CDR1 is KGHSH, CDR2 LQKENI, per germline. DNA of the CDR3: TGTGCCAGCTCACGTATGGCCCGCCGAGATGGCAATCAGCCCCAGCATTTT. Encoded protein: CASSRMARRDGNQPQHF.

This clonotype was seen ten or more times. Written as DNA, the CDR3 is TGCGCCAGCAGCTCAGAGACTAGCGGGAGGGAGCAGTTCTTC. Its translation: CASSSETSGREQFF. The rearrangement uses TRBV5-1 and TRBJ2-1, with TRBD2 matching 13 bases. The J segment lost 10 bases and the V segment lost 3 bases, leaving 4 bases of the junction unmatched. CDR3 length: 14 residues. Germline loops: CDR1 SGHRS, CDR2 YFSETQ.

This clonotype has a count of ten or more. V usage is TRBV24-1 and J usage is TRBJ2-3; D may be TRBD2 (6 bases). The germline V gene has CDR1 KGHDR and CDR2 SFDVKD. This CDR3 has 13 residues. V was clipped by 7 bases and J by 5 bases, with 12 bases between them. CDR3 DNA: TGTGCCACCAGCGGGGGAGCGGGAGATACGCAGTATTTT. Its protein product is CATSGGAGDTQYF.

This clonotype was detected once. The V and J genes are TRBV2 and TRBJ2-4; TRBD2 matches 7 bases. The CDR3 spans 15 residues. Per germline, CDR1 SNHLY and CDR2 FYNNEI. V shed 3 bases, J shed 3 bases, and the junction held 5 bases outside the gene matches. The CDR3, as DNA: TGTGCCAGCAGTGAGCAGGGCGGGGGCAAAAACATTCAGTACTTC. Translation: CASSEQGGGKNIQYF.

This clonotype came up many times. The chain carries TRBV3-1 and TRBJ1-2; weak D call: TRBD1 (6 bases). Germline-derived CDR1 and CDR2 are LGHDT and YNNKEL (reference sequence). This CDR3 has 13 residues. V lost 4 bases to trimming and J lost 6 bases, with 12 bases between them. The CDR3 coding sequence is TGTGCCAGCAGCCTAGATAGGACAGATGGCTACACCTTC. It is translated as CASSLDRTDGYTF.

The sample holds many counts of this clonotype. The CDR3 nucleotides are TGCGCCAGCAGCTTGGCCGATACGGGTGCAACTAATGAAAAACTGTTTTTT. It codes for CASSLADTGATNEKLFF. V is TRBV5-1 and J is TRBJ1-4; D is uncertain. This CDR3 is 17 amino acids long. V shed 0 bases and J shed 0 bases, with 12 bases lying between them. The germline gives CDR1 SGHRS, CDR2 YFSETQ. The variable domain in full, with the rest retrieved from reference TRBV5-1 and TRBJ1-4, is KAGVTQTPRYLIKTRGQQVTLSCSPISGHRSVSWYQQTPGQGLQFLFEYFSETQRNKGNFPGRFSGRQFSNSRSEMNVSTLELGDSALYLCASSLADTGATNEKLFFGSGTQLSVL.

The V gene is TRBV5-1, the J gene TRBJ2-5; D possibly corresponds to TRBD2 (5 bases). V was cut by 3 bases and J by 5 bases, with 17 bases left in between. Germline lookup yields CDR1 SGHRS and CDR2 YFSETQ. The CDR3 runs 15 residues. CDR3 nucleotide sequence: TGCGCCAGCAGCTCGAGTGTGGGCTCGGGGGAGACCCAGTACTTC. This codes for CASSSSVGSGETQYF.

This clonotype was seen ten or more times. This chain uses TRBV6-1 with TRBJ1-2, with D possibly being TRBD1 (6 bases). V was shortened by 6 bases and J by 3 bases, with 8 bases between the two germline ends. This CDR3 is built from 12 residues. Germline V CDR1 and CDR2: MNHNS, SASEGT. The chain's CDR3 is CASRRTDYGYTF. The DNA of the CDR3 is TGTGCCAGCAGGAGGACAGACTATGGCTACACCTTC.